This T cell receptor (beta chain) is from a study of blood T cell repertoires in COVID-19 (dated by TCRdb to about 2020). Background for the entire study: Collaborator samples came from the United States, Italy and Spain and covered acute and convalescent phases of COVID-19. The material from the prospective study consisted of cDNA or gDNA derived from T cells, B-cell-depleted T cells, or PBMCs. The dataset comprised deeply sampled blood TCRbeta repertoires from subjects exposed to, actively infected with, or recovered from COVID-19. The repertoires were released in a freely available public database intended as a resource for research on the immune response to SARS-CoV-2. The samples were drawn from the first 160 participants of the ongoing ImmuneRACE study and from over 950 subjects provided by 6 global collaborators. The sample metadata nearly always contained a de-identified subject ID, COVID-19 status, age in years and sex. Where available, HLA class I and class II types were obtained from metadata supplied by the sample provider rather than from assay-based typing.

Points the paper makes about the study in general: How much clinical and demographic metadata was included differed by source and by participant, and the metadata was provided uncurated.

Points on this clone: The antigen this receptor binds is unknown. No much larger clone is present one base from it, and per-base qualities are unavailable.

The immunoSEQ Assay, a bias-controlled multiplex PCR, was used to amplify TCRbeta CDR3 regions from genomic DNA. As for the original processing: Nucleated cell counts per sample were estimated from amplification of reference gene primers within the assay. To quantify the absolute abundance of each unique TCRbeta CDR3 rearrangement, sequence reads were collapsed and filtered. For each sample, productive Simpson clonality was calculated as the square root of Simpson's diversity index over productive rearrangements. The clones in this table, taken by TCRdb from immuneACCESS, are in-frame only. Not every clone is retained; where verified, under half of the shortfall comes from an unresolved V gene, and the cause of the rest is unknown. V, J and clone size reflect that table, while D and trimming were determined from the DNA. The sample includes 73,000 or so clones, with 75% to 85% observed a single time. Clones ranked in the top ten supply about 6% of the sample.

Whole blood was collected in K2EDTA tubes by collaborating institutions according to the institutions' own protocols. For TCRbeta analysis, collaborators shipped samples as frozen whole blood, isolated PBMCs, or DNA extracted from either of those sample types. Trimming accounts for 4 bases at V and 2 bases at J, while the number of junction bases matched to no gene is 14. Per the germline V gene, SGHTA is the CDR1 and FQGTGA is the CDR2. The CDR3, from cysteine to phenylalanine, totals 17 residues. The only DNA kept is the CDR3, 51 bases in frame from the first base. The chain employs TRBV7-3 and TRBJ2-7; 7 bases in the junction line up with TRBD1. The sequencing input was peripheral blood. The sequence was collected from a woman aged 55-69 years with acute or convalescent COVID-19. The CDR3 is CASSSNSFTGVPYEQYF. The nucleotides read TGTGCCAGCAGCTCAAATTCGTTTACAGGGGTCCCCTACGAGCAGTACTTC.